The clone carrying this TCR beta chain was seen once. At one of its ends the junction is not consistent with the germline gene, which may arise from a read error. One entry per CDR3 protein, called by TCRdb with MiXCR from the 5' RACE reads. This sample has tens of thousands of distinct CDR3 sequences, with less than 40% found just once. The CDR3 has 15 amino acids. Germline loops: CDR1 SGHRS, CDR2 YFSETQ. Specimen: tumor-infiltrating naive CD4+ T cells sorted from the breast tumor. Documented subset: naive CD4+ T cells, CD4+CD45RA+CD25-. The sequence was collected from a female donor with breast cancer. The V gene is TRBV5-1, the J gene TRBJ1-5; possibly TRBD1 for D (5 bases). CDR3 protein: CASSWRQPGNQTQHF. CDR3 DNA sequence: TGCGCCAGCAGCTGGAGACAGCCCGGCAATCAGACCCAGCATTTT.